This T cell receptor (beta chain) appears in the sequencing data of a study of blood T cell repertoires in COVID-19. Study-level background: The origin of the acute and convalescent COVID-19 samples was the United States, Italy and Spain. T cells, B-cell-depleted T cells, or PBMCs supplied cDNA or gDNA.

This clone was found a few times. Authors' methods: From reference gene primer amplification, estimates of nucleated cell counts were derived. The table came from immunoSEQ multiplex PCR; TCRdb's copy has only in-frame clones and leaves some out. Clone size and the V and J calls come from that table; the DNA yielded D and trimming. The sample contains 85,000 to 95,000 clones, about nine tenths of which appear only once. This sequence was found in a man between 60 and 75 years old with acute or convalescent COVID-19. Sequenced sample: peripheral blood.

The CDR3 DNA reads as TGTGCCAGCAGTGAAAATGGGCTCGGCTACACCTTC. This encodes CASSENGLGYTF. This chain links TRBV25-1 with TRBJ1-2; D ambiguous. V dropped 2 bases and J dropped 8 bases, with 9 bases sitting between them. Germline V gives CDR1 MGHDK, CDR2 SYGVNS. The CDR3 length is 12 residues.